This T cell receptor beta chain is from a study of blood T cell repertoires in COVID-19 (dated by TCRdb to the early 2020s). Context from the whole study: Samples from collaborators originated in the United States, Italy and Spain and spanned both the acute and convalescent phases of COVID-19. The material from the prospective study consisted of cDNA or gDNA derived from T cells, B-cell-depleted T cells, or PBMCs. The repertoires were released in a freely available public database intended as a resource for research on the immune response to SARS-CoV-2. HLA class I and class II types, where available, came from metadata supplied by the sample provider rather than from assay-based typing. The samples were drawn from two sources: the first 160 participants of the ongoing ImmuneRACE study, and 1,000 to 1,500 subjects contributed by 6 global collaborators. Subjects who had been exposed to COVID-19, were actively infected with it, or had recovered from it provided the deeply sampled blood TCRbeta repertoires that made up the dataset. A de-identified subject ID, COVID-19 status, age in years and sex were almost always included in the sample metadata. Points the paper makes about the study in general: The quantity of clinical and demographic metadata differed by source and by participant and was supplied without curation.

The germline V gene yields SNHLY for CDR1 and FYNNEI for CDR2. Measured from the cysteine to the phenylalanine, the CDR3 is 15 residues long. Only the CDR3 portion is preserved as DNA: 45 bases, with reading frame beginning at the first base. V was cut back by 8 bases and J by 7 bases, leaving a gap of 18 bases between them. The immunoSEQ Assay, a bias-controlled multiplex PCR, was used to amplify TCRbeta CDR3 regions from genomic DNA. In the original analysis: Within the assay, amplification of reference gene primers was used to estimate how many nucleated cells each sample contained. To quantify the absolute abundance of each unique TCRbeta CDR3 rearrangement, sequence reads were collapsed and filtered. For each sample, productive Simpson clonality was calculated as the square root of Simpson's diversity index over productive rearrangements. TCRdb retrieved this table from immuneACCESS and kept in-frame rearrangements only. Not all clones are present; in checked studies, unresolved V genes account for under half, and no reason is known for the remainder. The V and J calls and clone size are taken from that table; D and trimming were inferred from the DNA. This sample holds under 250,000 clones; approximately 90% were observed only once. Clones ranked in the top ten supply approximately 3.5% of the sample.

As to this clone: Its antigen is still unknown. No base quality values were provided; no much bigger clone lies one nucleotide off.

Enrolling through a virtual design, the prospective study's participants ranged in age from roughly 18 to 89 years and lived across roughly 24 United States geographic areas. Cohort assignment in the prospective study relied on participant-reported clinical history from a screening survey and a study questionnaire. Each participant in the prospective study had whole blood, serum and a nasopharyngeal or oropharyngeal swab collected by mobile phlebotomists. Participants in the prospective study had the option to provide additional blood draws and questionnaires over a 2-month period. Before DNA extraction, prospective study blood samples were shipped either frozen or at room temperature.

This sequence originates from a woman younger than 30 in a cohort exposed to, infected with or recovered from COVID-19 (not recorded which). Sequencing was done on a sample of PBMCs or T cells enriched from blood (not recorded which). This chain joins TRBV2 to TRBJ1-6, and possibly TRBD1, on 6 matching bases. The nucleotide sequence is given as TGTGCCAGCGGGGGATGGGACAATTACAATTCACCCCTCCACTTT. This is translated as CASGGWDNYNSPLHF.